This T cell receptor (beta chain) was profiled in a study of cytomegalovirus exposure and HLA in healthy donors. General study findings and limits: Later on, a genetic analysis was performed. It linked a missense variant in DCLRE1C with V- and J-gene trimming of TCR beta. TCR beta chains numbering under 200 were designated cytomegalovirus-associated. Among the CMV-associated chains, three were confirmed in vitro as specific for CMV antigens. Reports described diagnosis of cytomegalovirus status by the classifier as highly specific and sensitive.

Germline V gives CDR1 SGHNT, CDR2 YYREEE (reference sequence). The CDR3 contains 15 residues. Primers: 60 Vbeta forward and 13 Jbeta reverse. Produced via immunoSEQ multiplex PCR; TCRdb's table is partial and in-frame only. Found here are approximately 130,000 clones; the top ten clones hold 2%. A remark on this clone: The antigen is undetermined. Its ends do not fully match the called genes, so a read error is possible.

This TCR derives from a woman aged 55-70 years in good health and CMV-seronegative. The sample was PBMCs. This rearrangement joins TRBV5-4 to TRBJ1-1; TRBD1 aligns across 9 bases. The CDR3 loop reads CAGSSTSTGGTEAFF. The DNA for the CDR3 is TGTGCCGGCAGCTCGACGTCGACAGGGGGGACCGAAGCTTTCTTT.